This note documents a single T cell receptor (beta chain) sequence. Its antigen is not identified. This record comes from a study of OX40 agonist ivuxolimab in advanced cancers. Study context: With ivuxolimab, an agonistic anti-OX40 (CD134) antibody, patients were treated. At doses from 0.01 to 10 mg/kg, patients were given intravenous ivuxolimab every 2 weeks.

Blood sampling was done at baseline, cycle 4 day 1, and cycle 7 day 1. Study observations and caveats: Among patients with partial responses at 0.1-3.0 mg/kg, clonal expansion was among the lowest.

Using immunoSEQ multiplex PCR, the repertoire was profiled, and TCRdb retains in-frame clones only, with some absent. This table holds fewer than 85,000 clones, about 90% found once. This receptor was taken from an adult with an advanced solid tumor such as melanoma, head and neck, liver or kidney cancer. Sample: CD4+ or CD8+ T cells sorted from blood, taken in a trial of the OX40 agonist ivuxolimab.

Written as DNA, the CDR3 is TGCGCCAGCAGCTTGGGGGAATTAGGCACTGAAGCTTTCTTT. It is translated as CASSLGELGTEAFF. This chain joins TRBV5-1 and TRBJ1-1; D not resolved. Trimming left V 0 bases short and J 4 bases short, with 10 bases between. This CDR3 is built from 14 residues. Looked up from germline, CDR1 is SGHRS and CDR2 is YFSETQ.